This is a list of T cell receptor beta chains from one sample in a study of molecular identifiers for immune sequencing clone quantification. TCRdb re-called the PCR reads through MiXCR, storing one row per CDR3 protein. The data contain more than 85,000 distinct CDR3 sequences, over 30% of them singletons. The sample comprised naive CD8+ T cells from blood, with Jurkat cell RNA spiked in. Receptor source: a human donor in good health. Some libraries in this study had Jurkat cell RNA spiked in. CDR3s include the opening cysteine and the closing phenylalanine or tryptophan. A D gene is named only where the DNA matches it firmly. Not every row has a clone size; where given, it reads once, few, many or a size class.

V gene: TRBV7-8
J gene: TRBJ1-2
clone size: few
D gene: NA
CDR3 protein: CASSPVRGDYGYTF
CDR3 DNA: TGTGCCAGCAGCCCCGTCCGGGGCGACTATGGCTACACCTTC

V gene: TRBV11-3
J gene: TRBJ2-1
clone size: NA
D gene: TRBD2
CDR3 protein: CASSQGLAGEQFF
CDR3 DNA: TGTGCCAGCAGCCAGGGACTAGCGGGTGAGCAGTTCTTC

V gene: TRBV21-1
J gene: TRBJ2-3
clone size: many
D gene: NA
CDR3 protein: CASSKARGNTDTQYF
CDR3 DNA: TGTGCCAGCAGCAAAGCTCGCGGGAACACAGATACGCAGTATTTT

V gene: TRBV5-5
J gene: TRBJ2-3
clone size: NA
D gene: NA
CDR3 protein: CASSLLGPPTDTLYF
CDR3 DNA: TGTGCCAGCAGCCTATTGGGACCCCCCACAGATACGCTGTATTTT

V gene: TRBV13
J gene: TRBJ2-7
clone size: NA
D gene: NA
CDR3 protein: CASSLEWTPSTGQYF
CDR3 DNA: TGTGCCAGCAGCTTAGAATGGACTCCCTCCACGGGGCAGTACTTC

V gene: TRBV4-1
J gene: TRBJ1-5
clone size: NA
D gene: NA
CDR3 protein: CASSQVIGALGPQHF
CDR3 DNA: TGCGCCAGCAGCCAAGTAATTGGGGCTTTGGGGCCCCAGCATTTT

V gene: TRBV5-1
J gene: TRBJ2-7
clone size: many
D gene: NA
CDR3 protein: CASSEGYSYEQYF
CDR3 DNA: TGCGCCAGCAGCGAAGGATACTCCTACGAGCAGTACTTC

V gene: TRBV20-1
J gene: TRBJ2-2
clone size: few
D gene: TRBD2
CDR3 protein: CSADERDRTGELFF
CDR3 DNA: TGCAGTGCTGACGAGCGGGATCGCACCGGGGAGCTGTTTTTT

V gene: TRBV7-8
J gene: TRBJ2-7
clone size: many
D gene: NA
CDR3 protein: CASSAGPHTYEQYF
CDR3 DNA: TGTGCCAGCAGCGCCGGGCCACATACCTACGAGCAGTACTTC

V gene: TRBV13
J gene: TRBJ1-1
clone size: NA
D gene: NA
CDR3 protein: CASSTPGGPEAFF
CDR3 DNA: TGTGCCAGCAGCACTCCGGGGGGGCCTGAAGCTTTCTTT

V gene: TRBV6-1
J gene: TRBJ1-5
clone size: many
D gene: NA
CDR3 protein: CASSEVESEGNQPQHF
CDR3 DNA: TGTGCCAGCAGTGAGGTAGAGAGTGAGGGAAATCAGCCCCAGCATTTT

V gene: TRBV7-9
J gene: TRBJ1-5
clone size: NA
D gene: NA
CDR3 protein: CASSTRDQPQHF
CDR3 DNA: TGTGCCAGCAGCACCCGGGATCAGCCCCAGCATTTT

V gene: TRBV6-2/TRBV6-3
J gene: TRBJ1-2
clone size: once
D gene: TRBD1
CDR3 protein: CAISFPSGQGVSFGYTF
CDR3 DNA: TGTGCCATCAGTTTCCCCTCCGGACAGGGCGTCAGTTTTGGCTACACCTTC

V gene: TRBV4-3
J gene: TRBJ2-1
clone size: NA
D gene: TRBD1
CDR3 protein: CASSYGTGGGNEQFF
CDR3 DNA: TGCGCCAGCAGTTACGGGACAGGGGGGGGAAATGAGCAGTTCTTC

V gene: TRBV28
J gene: TRBJ2-3
clone size: many
D gene: NA
CDR3 protein: CASRTGTPITDTQYF
CDR3 DNA: TGTGCCAGCAGAACCGGGACACCTATTACAGATACGCAGTATTTT

V gene: TRBV19
J gene: TRBJ2-3
clone size: NA
D gene: NA
CDR3 protein: CASSGWGSGSTDTQYF
CDR3 DNA: TGTGCCAGTAGTGGTTGGGGTAGCGGCAGCACAGATACGCAGTATTTT

V gene: TRBV11-2
J gene: TRBJ2-5
clone size: NA
D gene: NA
CDR3 protein: CASSFYFGQETQYF
CDR3 DNA: TGTGCCAGCAGCTTTTATTTTGGGCAAGAGACCCAGTACTTC

V gene: TRBV7-2
J gene: TRBJ1-1
clone size: many
D gene: NA
CDR3 protein: CASSLIGPAEAFF
CDR3 DNA: TGTGCCAGCAGCTTAATAGGACCCGCTGAAGCTTTCTTT